The TCR beta chain described here comes from a study of patients and donors after allogeneic stem cell transplantation. This clonotype was seen a few times. Germline V gene sequence: CDR1 SQVTM, CDR2 ANQGSEA. There are 13 residues in the CDR3. V lost 4 bases, J lost 2 bases, and 3 bases stayed unmatched. TCRdb redid the calling of the RT-PCR reads with MiXCR, one entry per CDR3 protein. Of some 880,000 distinct CDR3 sequences listed, roughly 18% are singletons. The J gene is TRBJ2-7, the V gene TRBV29-1, with 9 bases fitting TRBD1. This receptor was taken from a human donor who was either an allogeneic HSCT recipient or a stem cell or donor lymphocyte infusion donor (not recorded which). It is not recorded whose cells these are; they may come from a transplant donor. Sequencing was performed on blood, either unsorted or a sorted T cell fraction (not recorded which). The CDR3 reads CSVGGQGAYEQYF. The CDR3 DNA reads TGCAGCGTTGGGGGACAGGGTGCCTACGAGCAGTACTTC.